Below, 31 T cell receptor beta chains from the same sample are listed, as sequenced in a study of T cell responses to AZD1222 COVID-19 vaccine. TCRdb's copy holds only in-frame clones and misses some; the assay was immunoSEQ multiplex PCR. The data show under 35,000 clones, roughly 90% seen once. The source material was peripheral blood, sampled on day 0 of AZD1222 vaccination. Source of these receptors: an adult in good health.

The gene calls are TRBV28 and TRBJ2-7; 12 bases match TRBD2. V shed 3 bases and J 4 bases; nucleotides not matched to a gene: 4. CDR1 is MDHEN and CDR2 is SYDVKM in the germline V gene. This CDR3 is 15 amino acids long. DNA for the CDR3: TGTGCCAGCAGTTTGCCCCTAGCGGGAGGGTACGAGCAGTACTTC. Translating gives CASSLPLAGGYEQYF.

The rearrangement joins TRBV7-2 to TRBJ1-5; D is possibly TRBD1 (5 bases). This CDR3 is 17 amino acids long. The germline V gene has CDR1 SGHTA and CDR2 FQGNSA. Trimming pared 5 bases from V and 4 bases from J, leaving 21 bases between. The CDR3 coding sequence is TGTGCCAGCAGCAAAGTGAGTGCGGGACTGAATAATCAGCCCCAGCATTTT. Amino acids: CASSKVSAGLNNQPQHF. The entire variable domain, with the rest obtained from reference TRBV7-2 and TRBJ1-5, is as follows: GAGVSQSPSNKVTEKGKDVELRCDPISGHTALYWYRQSLGQGLEFLIYFQGNSAPDKSGLPSDRFSAERTGGSVSTLTIQRTQQEDSAVYLCASSKVSAGLNNQPQHFGDGTRLSIL.

The chain couples TRBV28 to TRBJ2-5; D unclear. Germline CDR1 MDHEN, CDR2 SYDVKM. The CDR3 has 14 amino acids. With 6 bases removed from V and 1 base from J, the gap between germline ends came to 12 bases. This CDR3 reads CASSPVRGQETQYF. The CDR3 nucleotides read TGTGCCAGCAGCCCTGTGCGCGGCCAAGAGACCCAGTACTTC. Drawing the rest from reference TRBV28 and TRBJ2-5, the complete variable domain is DVKVTQSSRYLVKRTGEKVFLECVQDMDHENMFWYRQDPGLGLRLIYFSYDVKMKEKGDIPEGYSVSREKKERFSLILESASTNQTSMYLCASSPVRGQETQYFGPGTRLLVL.

This chain uses TRBV18 with TRBJ1-1, with a tentative D call TRBD1 (6 bases). Germline V gene data show CDR1 as KGHSH and CDR2 as LQKENI. The germline V and J ends were trimmed by 5 bases and 0 bases, with 13 bases remaining between them. The length of the CDR3 is 15 residues. As DNA, the CDR3 is TGTGCCAGCTCAGAACAGGGTTCTATGAACACTGAAGCTTTCTTT. Amino acid sequence: CASSEQGSMNTEAFF.

This sequence joins TRBV11-2 and TRBJ2-3; D might be TRBD2 (7 bases). Germline V gene sequence: CDR1 SGHAT, CDR2 FQNNGV. The CDR3 has 15 residues. V gave up 5 bases and J gave up 3 bases, with 15 bases separating them. In DNA form, the CDR3 reads TGTGCCAGCAGCCTTCTAAGGGGGGGGACAGATACGCAGTATTTT. It encodes CASSLLRGGTDTQYF.

V usage is TRBV2 and J usage is TRBJ1-4; D may be TRBD1 (6 bases). The CDR3 has 12 residues. With 6 bases removed from V and 7 bases from J, the gap between germline ends came to 9 bases. CDR1 and CDR2 (germline): SNHLY, FYNNEI. The CDR3 DNA reads as TGTGCCAGCAGGAGGGGGGGTGAAAAACTGTTTTTT. Its protein product is CASRRGGEKLFF.

The CDR3 nucleotides are TGCGCCAGCAGCTTAAGACAGAACTATGGCTACACCTTC. Residues: CASSLRQNYGYTF. The chain links TRBV5-1 to TRBJ1-2; D perhaps matches TRBD1 (5 bases). Germline V gene sequence: CDR1 SGHRS, CDR2 YFSETQ. The CDR3 spans 13 residues. Trimming pared 2 bases from V and 2 bases from J, leaving 7 bases between.

The rearrangement uses TRBV7-9 and TRBJ1-6; 9 bases are shared with TRBD1. Per germline, CDR1 SEHNR and CDR2 FQNEAQ (reference sequence). The CDR3 consists of 15 residues. The ends lost 3 bases at V and 10 bases at J; junction bases unmatched: 7. CDR3 sequence: CASSFSTGGGSPLHF. In DNA form, the CDR3 reads TGTGCCAGCAGCTTCTCGACAGGGGGAGGATCACCCCTCCACTTT.

The chain carries TRBV2 and TRBJ2-1; D may be TRBD1 or TRBD2 (5 bases each). V lost 7 bases to trimming and J lost 2 bases, with 12 bases between them. This CDR3 region has 14 residues. Germline-derived CDR1 and CDR2 are SNHLY and FYNNEI. CDR3 coding DNA: TGTGCCAGCACCTGGGAGACAGCCTACAATGAGCAGTTCTTC. Translation gives CASTWETAYNEQFF.

This clone has only a few counts. The gene calls are TRBV27 and TRBJ2-1; the D gene is possibly TRBD2 (5 bases). The CDR3 runs 14 residues. Germline V CDR1 and CDR2: MNHEY, SMNVEV (reference sequence). V was trimmed by 5 bases and J by 6 bases, leaving 14 bases between them. CDR3: CASSPWTESNEQFF. The DNA of the CDR3 is TGTGCCAGCAGTCCCTGGACTGAAAGCAATGAGCAGTTCTTC.

V and J are TRBV3-1 (or the pseudogene TRBV3-2) and TRBJ1-2, with TRBD1 identical over 7 bases. V was clipped by 3 bases and J by 8 bases; unmatched bases: 9. Germline V gives CDR1 LGHDT, CDR2 YNNKEL (reference sequence). The CDR3 runs to 14 residues. The CDR3 reads CASSQPRTGGGYTF. The CDR3 DNA reads as TGTGCCAGCAGCCAGCCTAGGACAGGCGGAGGCTACACCTTC.

V gene TRBV3-1 (or the pseudogene TRBV3-2) combines with J gene TRBJ1-3, with TRBD1 matching 9 bases. The CDR3 extends over 16 amino acids. Germline V gives CDR1 LGHDT, CDR2 YNNKEL (reference sequence). The V and J ends lost 2 bases and 4 bases, in that order; junction bases with no gene match: 6. In DNA, the CDR3 is TGTGCCAGCAGCCAAACAGGGGGCCCGAAGGGAAACACCATATATTTT. Translating it yields CASSQTGGPKGNTIYF.

The CDR3 bases are TGCGCCAGCGTCTCCGGGACAGGGAGATCCTACGAGCAGTACTTC. It encodes CASVSGTGRSYEQYF. The V gene is TRBV10-2, the J gene TRBJ2-7, with 9 positions matching TRBD1. Germline CDR1 WSHSY, CDR2 SAAADI. CDR3 size: 15 residues. Trimming cost V 8 bases and J 1 base; bases outside gene matches: 9.

This chain links TRBV29-1 with TRBJ2-5, with 7 bases identical to TRBD2. This CDR3 has 13 residues. Germline V gives CDR1 SQVTM, CDR2 ANQGSEA. V was clipped by 8 bases and J by 2 bases; unmatched bases: 8. DNA of the CDR3: TGCAGCATCCGACCGGGACTACAAGAGACCCAGTACTTC. It translates to CSIRPGLQETQYF.

The rearrangement uses TRBV5-6 and TRBJ2-2, with TRBD2 as a possible D gene (6 bases). With 2 bases removed from V and 0 bases from J, the gap between germline ends came to 11 bases. Germline CDR1 reads SGHDT; CDR2 reads YYEEEE. The CDR3 has 16 residues. The chain's CDR3 is CASSFSGDPNTGELFF. For the CDR3, the DNA is TGTGCCAGCAGCTTCTCGGGGGATCCGAACACCGGGGAGCTGTTTTTT. Full variable domain (rest looked up from reference TRBV5-6 and TRBJ2-2): DAGVTQSPTHLIKTRGQQVTLRCSPKSGHDTVSWYQQALGQGPQFIFQYYEEEERQRGNFPDRFSGHQFPNYSSELNVNALLLGDSALYLCASSFSGDPNTGELFFGEGSRLTVL.

This clone appeared once. This chain links TRBV30 with TRBJ2-1; D may be TRBD2 (6 bases). The CDR3 has 13 residues. V was shortened by 3 bases and J by 6 bases, with 12 bases between the two germline ends. The germline V gene encodes CDR1 GTSNPN and CDR2 SVGIG (reference sequence). Written as DNA, the CDR3 is TGTGCCTGGAGCCGACTGGGACTCAATGAGCAGTTCTTC. The encoded protein is CAWSRLGLNEQFF. Combining the CDR3 with reference TRBV30 and TRBJ2-1 gives the whole variable domain SQTIHQWPATLVQPVGSPLSLECTVEGTSNPNLYWYRQAAGRGLQLLFYSVGIGQISSEVPQNLSASRPQDRQFILSSKKLLLSDSGFYLCAWSRLGLNEQFFGPGTRLTVL.

The count of this clone is one. The chain carries TRBV2 and TRBJ1-1; the D gene is possibly TRBD1 (6 bases). The CDR3 spans 13 residues. CDR1 SNHLY and CDR2 FYNNEI come from the germline V gene. V lost 10 bases and J lost 3, with 15 bases in between. CDR3 DNA sequence: TGTGCCACCTCAGGGGTGTTGTACACTGAAGCTTTCTTT. Translation: CATSGVLYTEAFF.

This chain uses TRBV27 with TRBJ2-7; TRBD1 agrees at 10 bases. CDR1 is MNHEY, CDR2 SMNVEV, per germline (reference sequence). CDR3 length: 13 residues. With V trimmed by 4 bases and J by 6 bases, 3 bases remained unmatched. The CDR3 DNA sequence: TGTGCCAGCAGTTATGGGACAGGGGCCGAGCAGTACTTC. Protein sequence: CASSYGTGAEQYF.

This rearrangement joins TRBV28 to TRBJ1-2, with unresolved D. Germline assignment: CDR1 MDHEN and CDR2 SYDVKM. This CDR3 has 12 amino acids. The germline V and J ends were trimmed by 7 bases and 5 bases, with 11 bases remaining between them. The chain's CDR3 is CASTAQRYGYTF. The CDR3 coding sequence is TGTGCCAGCACTGCTCAGCGGTATGGCTACACCTTC.

The chain links TRBV25-1 to TRBJ2-1; D may be TRBD1 (6 bases). Trimming left V 5 bases short and J 8 bases short, with 19 bases between. The CDR3 length is 15 residues. CDR1 is MGHDK, CDR2 SYGVNS, per germline. The CDR3 DNA sequence: TGTGCCAGCAGTAGCCGGGACACAGGACACGATGAGCAGTTCTTC. This sequence encodes CASSSRDTGHDEQFF.

The V call is TRBV2, the J call TRBJ1-1; D call uncertain. Germline CDR1 and CDR2: SNHLY and FYNNEI. The CDR3 has 12 amino acids. V lost 5 bases, J lost 4 bases, and 8 bases lay in between. The CDR3 here is CASSLGFTEAFF. The CDR3 bases are TGTGCCAGCAGTTTAGGGTTCACTGAAGCTTTCTTT.

The J gene is TRBJ2-1, the V gene TRBV6-2 or TRBV6-3, with D perhaps matching TRBD1 (6 bases). CDR3 size: 14 residues. V shed 5 bases and J shed 6 bases, with 14 bases lying between them. Per germline, CDR1 MNHEY and CDR2 SVGEGT. CDR3 loop: CASSNQGWGNEQFF. CDR3 nucleotide sequence: TGTGCCAGCAGTAACCAGGGGTGGGGCAATGAGCAGTTCTTC.

The DNA for the CDR3 is TGTGCCAGCAGTTTAATAGGTACCAATGAAAAACTGTTTTTT. Its translation is CASSLIGTNEKLFF. The chain is built from TRBV28 and TRBJ1-4; D gene ambiguous. This CDR3 spans 14 amino acids. Per germline, CDR1 MDHEN and CDR2 SYDVKM. The V end lost 2 bases, the J end lost 5 bases, and 9 bases lay between the germline ends.

The V call is TRBV7-2, the J call TRBJ1-6; 8 bases map to TRBD1. This CDR3 contains 15 residues. Per germline, CDR1 SGHTA and CDR2 FQGNSA. V dropped 2 bases and J dropped 6; count of bases not matched to a gene: 3. CDR3 sequence (DNA): TGTGCCAGCAGCTTAAACAGGGGGACTAATTCACCCCTCCACTTT. This translates into CASSLNRGTNSPLHF.

This clone was picked up one time. V is TRBV7-8 and J is TRBJ2-3, with D unresolved. The V end was cut by 5 bases, the J end by 4 bases, with 7 bases between. The germline V gene encodes CDR1 SGHVS and CDR2 FQNEAQ. The CDR3 has 12 residues. CDR3 sequence (DNA): TGTGCCAGCAGCCGATACTCAGATACGCAGTATTTT. It yields the protein CASSRYSDTQYF.

This chain joins TRBV6-5 and TRBJ1-1; D ambiguous. This CDR3 contains 15 residues. From germline, CDR1 is MNHEY and CDR2 SVGAGI. The germline V and J ends were trimmed by 0 bases and 4 bases, with 12 bases remaining between them. The CDR3 region is CASSYSSPLVTEAFF. The CDR3 coding sequence is TGTGCCAGCAGTTACTCGAGCCCGTTGGTCACTGAAGCTTTCTTT.

The chain combines TRBV5-1 with TRBJ1-3; possible D gene TRBD1, 5 bases. CDR3 length: 14 residues. V shed 4 bases and J shed 3 bases, with 11 bases lying between them. Germline assignment: CDR1 SGHRS and CDR2 YFSETQ. CDR3 bases: TGCGCCAGCAGCCCTGACAGACTTGGAAACACCATATATTTT. Its protein is CASSPDRLGNTIYF.

This clone has only a few counts. The rearrangement links TRBV2 to TRBJ1-4; the D is unclear. Germline V lookup: CDR1 SNHLY, CDR2 FYNNEI. There are 16 residues in the CDR3. The germline V and J ends were trimmed by 3 bases and 0 bases, with 11 bases remaining between them. Here the CDR3 reads CASSEEQLATNEKLFF. The CDR3 bases are TGTGCCAGCAGTGAGGAACAGCTTGCAACTAATGAAAAACTGTTTTTT.

The chain recombines TRBV12-3 or TRBV12-4 with TRBJ1-1; TRBD1 is a possible D gene (5 bases). The CDR3 runs 11 residues. The V gene lost 8 bases and the J gene lost 10 bases, with 14 bases spanning the gap. The CDR3 loop is CASGTLRRAFF. The DNA for the CDR3 is TGTGCCAGCGGGACTCTCCGGAGAGCTTTCTTT.

The chain combines TRBV11-2 with TRBJ2-7; the D gene is possibly TRBD1 (5 bases). CDR3 length: 15 amino acids. The V end lost 5 bases, the J end lost 2 bases, and 16 bases lay between the germline ends. CDR1 and CDR2 (germline): SGHAT, FQNNGV. DNA of the CDR3: TGTGCCAGCAGCGCCCATGGGGCCCAGGCCTACGAGCAGTACTTC. It encodes CASSAHGAQAYEQYF.

The chain combines TRBV5-5 with TRBJ2-1; D possibly matches TRBD1 or TRBD2 (5 bases each). Germline V gene sequence: CDR1 SGHKS, CDR2 YYEKEE (reference sequence). Trimming took off 6 bases at V and 6 bases at J, with 13 bases between the two ends. The CDR3 consists of 13 residues. The CDR3 loop reads CASNFLRGNEQFF. DNA of the CDR3: TGTGCCAGCAACTTCCTGAGGGGCAATGAGCAGTTCTTC.